This T cell receptor beta chain was profiled in a study of T cell changes during pregnancy in multiple sclerosis. Data came from immunoSEQ multiplex PCR; TCRdb stores just in-frame clones and leaves some out. This sample carries tens of thousands of clones, about 91% of them seen once, and the ten largest clones take around 3.3%. The J segment lost 5 bases and the V segment lost 0 bases, leaving 12 bases of the junction unmatched. This CDR3 is built from 17 residues. The germline gives CDR1 SGHDN, CDR2 FVKESK. The chain has TRBV14 and TRBJ2-7; 8 bases map to TRBD2. The origin of this receptor is a female donor in good health, serving as a control in a pregnancy study. Some clones in this sample may be carry-over from other donors' samples. This specimen consisted of PBMCs, obtained in the first trimester of pregnancy. The CDR3 region is CASSQEGGREGPNEQYF. DNA of the CDR3: TGTGCCAGCAGCCAAGAAGGGGGACGGGAGGGACCCAACGAGCAGTACTTC.